A single sample gave rise to the 7 T cell receptor beta chains below, sequenced in a study of CD8 T cell repertoires and HIV-1 epitope variants. The antigens for these receptors are not known. Only in-frame clones appear in the TCRdb table, and some are missing; sequencing was by immunoSEQ multiplex PCR. The data show under 1,200 clones, just over 70% seen once. The sample consisted of cultured CD8+ T cells derived from PBMCs. The receptors were gathered from a male donor with HIV.

The chain joins TRBV19 to TRBJ2-7; D unclear. This CDR3 comprises 15 residues. Per the germline V gene, CDR1 is LNHDA and CDR2 is SQIVND (reference sequence). The V and J ends lost 4 bases and 0 bases respectively, with 13 bases between them. DNA for the CDR3: TGTGCCAGTAGTACCGGGCCTGAAAGCTCCTACGAGCAGTACTTC. Translated, it gives CASSTGPESSYEQYF.

The chain employs TRBV19 and TRBJ1-1; D is unresolved. Trimming pared 3 bases from V and 0 bases from J, leaving 8 bases between. CDR3 length equals 14 residues. Germline V gene sequence: CDR1 LNHDA, CDR2 SQIVND (reference sequence). The CDR3 nucleotides read TGTGCCAGTAGTATCCACACCTTGAACACTGAAGCTTTCTTT. This translates into CASSIHTLNTEAFF. The variable domain in full, with the rest retrieved from reference TRBV19 and TRBJ1-1, is DGGITQSPKYLFRKEGQNVTLSCEQNLNHDAMYWYRQDPGQGLRLIYYSQIVNDFQKGDIAEGYSVSREKKESFPLTVTSAQKNPTAFYLCASSIHTLNTEAFFGQGTRLTVV.

V usage is TRBV5-5 and J usage is TRBJ2-7, with D maybe TRBD1 (5 bases). The V and J ends lost 1 base and 3 bases respectively, with 11 bases between them. Germline values: CDR1 SGHKS, CDR2 YYEKEE (reference sequence). The CDR3 has 14 amino acids. The CDR3 region is CASSLIGQGYEQYF. The CDR3 DNA reads TGTGCCAGCAGCTTGATCGGGCAGGGCTACGAGCAGTACTTC.

The CDR3: CASSLYGEDLNTEAFF. The CDR3 DNA reads as TGTGCCAGCAGTCTCTACGGGGAGGATCTGAACACTGAAGCTTTCTTT. The chain employs TRBV27 and TRBJ1-1; D gene ambiguous. The V gene lost 5 bases and the J gene lost 0 bases, with 16 bases spanning the gap. Germline CDR1 reads MNHEY; CDR2 reads SMNVEV (reference sequence). The CDR3 has 16 residues.

J is TRBJ1-6 and V is TRBV7-3, with a weak D call TRBD1 (6 bases). The CDR3 loop spans 17 amino acids. Trimming left V 4 bases short and J 9 bases short, with 22 bases between. Germline CDR1 SGHTA, CDR2 FQGTGA. DNA of the CDR3: TGTGCCAGCAGCTCCGTCCGGGGGCAGGGAGGTGGTTCACCCCTCCACTTT. Its translation is CASSSVRGQGGGSPLHF.

The CDR3 loop reads CATSSGRERTGELFF. CDR3 in DNA: TGTGCCACCAGCAGCGGAAGGGAAAGGACCGGGGAGCTGTTTTTT. The chain is built from TRBV15 and TRBJ2-2, with D uncertain. CDR3 length: 15 amino acids. The V gene's germline CDR1 is LNHNV and CDR2 YYDKDF (reference sequence). V was shortened by 3 bases and J by 5 bases, with 13 bases between the two germline ends.

V gene TRBV28 combines with J gene TRBJ2-7; D uncertain. CDR1 and CDR2 from the germline V gene are MDHEN and SYDVKM. The CDR3 has 13 amino acids. V lost 10 bases, J lost 4 bases, and 17 bases lay in between. CDR3 sequence: CATSPLGAYEQYF. In DNA form, the CDR3 reads TGTGCCACTAGTCCATTGGGCGCATACGAGCAGTACTTC.